The 30 T cell receptor beta chains reported below all come from one sample, sequenced in a study of OX40 agonist ivuxolimab in advanced cancers. The table came from immunoSEQ multiplex PCR; TCRdb's copy has only in-frame clones and leaves some out. Here the sample spans around 80,000 clones, around 86% being singletons. This specimen consisted of CD4+ or CD8+ T cells sorted from blood, obtained in a trial of the OX40 agonist ivuxolimab. These receptors originate from an adult with an advanced solid tumor such as melanoma, head and neck, liver or kidney cancer.

The V and J genes are TRBV6-5 and TRBJ2-1; 9 bases match TRBD2. CDR3 size: 16 residues. Looked up from germline, CDR1 is MNHEY and CDR2 is SVGAGI. Trimming took 0 bases from V and 5 from J; bases not matched to a gene: 5. For the CDR3, the DNA is TGTGCCAGCAGTTACTCATCGACTAGCGGTAACAATGAGCAGTTCTTC. It yields the protein CASSYSSTSGNNEQFF.

This clone turned up a few times. This chain connects TRBV29-1 to TRBJ1-1, with unresolved D. Germline V gene lookup returns CDR1 SQVTM and CDR2 ANQGSEA. This CDR3 has 10 residues. DNA of the CDR3: TGCAGGGGCGAGGCCACTGAAGCTTTCTTT. This translates into CRGEATEAFF.

The gene calls are TRBV18 and TRBJ2-1; TRBD2 aligns across 16 bases. CDR1 KGHSH and CDR2 LQKENI come from the germline V gene. This CDR3 is built from 17 residues. V lost 5 bases to trimming and J lost 8 bases; unmatched junction nucleotides: 9. The CDR3 DNA follows: TGTGCCAGCTCAGCCGGGACTAGCGGGAGGGTCACGGATGAGCAGTTCTTC. As protein: CASSAGTSGRVTDEQFF.

This chain uses TRBV10-2 with TRBJ2-3, with 9 bases lining up with TRBD2. V shed 8 bases, J shed 0 bases, and the junction held 12 bases outside the gene matches. The CDR3 is 17 residues long. Germline V gene sequence: CDR1 WSHSY, CDR2 SAAADI. CDR3 in DNA: TGCGCCAGCGAAGATCTAGCGGGAAAAGCTAGCACAGATACGCAGTATTTT. Its protein is CASEDLAGKASTDTQYF.

V usage is TRBV5-1 and J usage is TRBJ2-7, with 9 positions matching TRBD2. The CDR3 is made up of 15 amino acids. The V and J ends lost 4 bases and 7 bases, in that order; junction bases with no gene match: 12. The germline V gene encodes CDR1 SGHRS and CDR2 YFSETQ. This chain's CDR3 is CASSPAATTSGEQYF. As DNA, the CDR3 is TGCGCCAGCAGCCCCGCCGCAACAACTAGCGGGGAGCAGTACTTC.

This clone was recorded a few times. The chain uses TRBV19 and TRBJ2-5, with 9 bases matching TRBD2. This CDR3 region has 15 residues. CDR1 and CDR2 from the germline V gene are LNHDA and SQIVND (reference sequence). After removal of 5 bases from V and 1 base from J, the junction contained 5 bases not matched to a gene. CDR3 amino acids: CASSALAGSQETQYF. CDR3 DNA sequence: TGTGCCAGTAGTGCCCTAGCGGGGAGCCAAGAGACCCAGTACTTC. Looking up the rest from reference TRBV19 and TRBJ2-5 gives the full variable domain: DGGITQSPKYLFRKEGQNVTLSCEQNLNHDAMYWYRQDPGQGLRLIYYSQIVNDFQKGDIAEGYSVSREKKESFPLTVTSAQKNPTAFYLCASSALAGSQETQYFGPGTRLLVL.

The V and J genes are TRBV29-1 and TRBJ2-1; a weak D match, TRBD1 (6 bases). The CDR3 is made up of 12 amino acids. The V gene lost 7 bases and the J gene lost 4 bases, with 11 bases spanning the gap. CDR1 and CDR2 (germline): SQVTM, ANQGSEA. In nucleotides, the CDR3 is TGCAGCGGGCTAACAGGGTACAATGAGCAGTTCTTC. It is translated as CSGLTGYNEQFF.

The chain has TRBV7-2 and TRBJ2-3, with 12 bases fitting TRBD2. The trim removed 2 bases at V and 3 bases at J, leaving 12 bases unmatched. The germline CDR1 and CDR2 sequences are SGHTA and FQGNSA. This CDR3 is built from 19 residues. CDR3 nucleotides: TGTGCCAGCAGCTTAAGTCTGACTAGCGGGGGATCCTTAACAGATACGCAGTATTTT. Encoded protein: CASSLSLTSGGSLTDTQYF.

V gene TRBV7-2 combines with J gene TRBJ1-1, with a tentative D call TRBD1 (6 bases). Germline CDR1 and CDR2: SGHTA and FQGNSA. V shed 5 bases and J shed 4 bases, with 17 bases lying between them. CDR3 size: 15 residues. The CDR3 sequence is CASSRGQTGGTEAFF. CDR3 DNA sequence: TGTGCCAGCAGCCGAGGACAGACCGGGGGCACTGAAGCTTTCTTT.

V is TRBV7-2 and J is TRBJ2-1; TRBD1 aligns across 9 bases. Germline V gene sequence: CDR1 SGHTA, CDR2 FQGNSA. Trimming at V came to 5 bases and at J to 7 bases, leaving 12 bases not matched to a gene. The length of the CDR3 is 16 residues. The CDR3 sequence: CASSATPGQGWNEQFF. CDR3 coding DNA: TGTGCCAGCAGCGCGACCCCGGGACAGGGCTGGAATGAGCAGTTCTTC.

This rearrangement joins TRBV2 to TRBJ1-4; D ambiguous. Germline V gene data show CDR1 as SNHLY and CDR2 as FYNNEI. V dropped 2 bases and J dropped 4 bases, with 11 bases sitting between them. The CDR3 extends over 15 amino acids. This chain's CDR3 is CASSEPNPINEKLFF. CDR3 sequence (DNA): TGTGCCAGCAGTGAACCGAACCCAATTAATGAAAAACTGTTTTTT. The full variable domain, its missing parts supplied by reference TRBV2 and TRBJ1-4, is EPEVTQTPSHQVTQMGQEVILRCVPISNHLYFYWYRQILGQKVEFLVSFYNNEISEKSEIFDDQFSVERPDGSNFTLKIRSTKLEDSAMYFCASSEPNPINEKLFFGSGTQLSVL.

CDR3 in amino acids: CASSPTLGGSSGANVLTF. Here the CDR3 DNA reads TGCGCCAGCAGCCCTACGTTAGGGGGATCCTCTGGGGCCAACGTCCTGACTTTC. The gene calls are TRBV5-1 and TRBJ2-6; weak D call: TRBD1 (6 bases). The germline V gene has CDR1 SGHRS and CDR2 YFSETQ. The CDR3 runs 18 residues. Deletions cut 4 bases from V and 0 bases from J, with 17 bases between.

Only a few counts were recorded for this clone. The V call is TRBV11-1, the J call TRBJ2-6; D may be TRBD2 (5 bases). Deletions cut 4 bases from V and 1 base from J, with 11 bases between. The CDR3 runs 16 residues. CDR1 and CDR2 (germline): SGHAT, FQDESV (reference sequence). The CDR3 reads CASSSRGNSGANVLTF. The CDR3 DNA is TGTGCCAGCAGCTCCCGAGGGAATTCTGGGGCCAACGTCCTGACTTTC. Together with reference TRBV11-1 and TRBJ2-6, the CDR3 gives the full variable domain: EAEVAQSPRYKITEKSQAVAFWCDPISGHATLYWYRQILGQGPELLVQFQDESVVDDSQLPKDRFSAERLKGVDSTLKIQPAELGDSAMYLCASSSRGNSGANVLTFGAGSRLTVL.

The gene calls are TRBV12-2 and TRBJ1-1. TRBV12-2 represents a pseudogene. The CDR3 contains 17 residues. The CDR3 bases are TGTGCAAGTCGCTTTTCGGTAGACTTCGGGAAACGGACTGAAGCTTTCTTT. This codes for CASRFSVDFGKRTEAFF.

The chain uses TRBV4-3 and TRBJ2-2; no firm D call. The CDR3 runs 15 residues. Looked up from germline, CDR1 is LGHNA and CDR2 is YSLEER. Trimming removed 5 bases from V and 0 bases from J, with 10 bases in between. The CDR3 region is CASSNDRANTGELFF. The CDR3 DNA reads TGCGCCAGCAGCAACGATAGGGCGAACACCGGGGAGCTGTTTTTT.

This rearrangement joins TRBV7-9 to TRBJ2-7; no reliable D call. The CDR3 spans 13 residues. The germline V gene encodes CDR1 SEHNR and CDR2 FQNEAQ (reference sequence). The ends were cut back, 4 bases at V and 6 bases at J, with 13 bases in the middle. The CDR3 protein is CASSSPVVGEQYF. The CDR3 coding sequence is TGTGCCAGCAGCTCCCCAGTAGTGGGCGAGCAGTACTTC. Combining the CDR3 with reference TRBV7-9 and TRBJ2-7 gives the whole variable domain DTGVSQNPRHKITKRGQNVTFRCDPISEHNRLYWYRQTLGQGPEFLTYFQNEAQLEKSRLLSDRFSAERPKGSFSTLEIQRTEQGDSAMYLCASSSPVVGEQYFGPGTRLTVT.

V gene TRBV5-4 combines with J gene TRBJ2-5; D is perhaps TRBD1 (6 bases). The CDR3 totals 14 residues. Deletions cut 0 bases from V and 2 bases from J, with 8 bases between. Looked up from germline, CDR1 is SGHNT and CDR2 is YYREEE (reference sequence). The CDR3 bases are TGTGCCAGCAGCTTGGGGACAGATCAAGAGACCCAGTACTTC. This sequence encodes CASSLGTDQETQYF.

This clone was counted a single time. The chain recombines TRBV6-6 with TRBJ1-3; D not resolved. Germline CDR1 MNHNY, CDR2 SVGAGI (reference sequence). This CDR3 has 14 amino acids. Trimming stripped 0 bases from V and 4 bases from J, with 7 bases between. In nucleotides, the CDR3 is TGTGCCAGCAGTTACTCTAGCCCCGGAAACACCATATATTTT. Translation gives CASSYSSPGNTIYF.

This chain connects TRBV29-1 to TRBJ2-7; D may be TRBD1 or TRBD2 (5 bases each). The CDR3 length is 16 residues. V lost 1 base to trimming and J lost 2 bases, with 18 bases between them. CDR1 is SQVTM and CDR2 is ANQGSEA in the germline V gene. CDR3 region: CSVEGGTGTATYEQYF. In nucleotides, the CDR3 is TGCAGCGTTGAAGGGGGCACCGGGACCGCTACCTACGAGCAGTACTTC.

CDR3 sequence (DNA): TGTGCCATCAGGGGTCGCTCAAACACTGAAGCTTTCTTT. Translation: CAIRGRSNTEAFF. J is TRBJ1-1 and V is TRBV10-3; D unclear. CDR3 length: 13 amino acids. Germline assignment: CDR1 ENHRY and CDR2 SYGVKD. Trimming took off 6 bases at V and 2 bases at J, with 10 bases between the two ends.

This chain connects TRBV6-5 to TRBJ2-5, with D perhaps TRBD1 (5 bases). This CDR3 comprises 15 residues. Between the trimmed V and J ends, which lost 0 bases and 4 bases, there was a span of 12 bases. Germline CDR1 and CDR2: MNHEY and SVGAGI. The CDR3 protein is CASSYSTGLGETQYF. Written as DNA, the CDR3 is TGTGCCAGCAGTTACTCTACAGGTCTGGGAGAGACCCAGTACTTC.

This chain joins TRBV9 and TRBJ2-2; perhaps TRBD2 as D (6 bases). The germline V gene encodes CDR1 SGDLS and CDR2 YYNGEE. This CDR3 is built from 18 residues. Trimming cost V 4 bases and J 0 bases, with 19 bases left between them. The CDR3 bases are TGTGCCAGCAGCCCTCTCGCTTTAGCGGTCGCGAACACCGGGGAGCTGTTTTTT. It is translated as CASSPLALAVANTGELFF.

The chain links TRBV4-1 to TRBJ2-1; possibly TRBD2 for D (6 bases). V lost 0 bases and J 3 bases, leaving 15 bases between the germline ends. Germline CDR1 MGHRA, CDR2 YSYEKL. The CDR3 is made up of 17 amino acids. For the CDR3, the DNA is TGCGCCAGCAGCCAAGAGGTCGGGAGCTCTCACTACAATGAGCAGTTCTTC. Residues: CASSQEVGSSHYNEQFF.

The chain carries TRBV7-6 and TRBJ1-3; D is unresolved. This CDR3 spans 13 amino acids. V was cut by 1 base and J by 4 bases, with 5 bases left in between. Germline-derived CDR1 and CDR2 are SGHVS and FNYEAQ. The DNA of the CDR3 is TGTGCCAGCAGCTTAGATTTCGGAAACACCATATATTTT. This translates into CASSLDFGNTIYF.

The chain couples TRBV7-9 to TRBJ2-7; no clear D. The CDR3 is made up of 12 amino acids. Per germline, CDR1 SEHNR and CDR2 FQNEAQ (reference sequence). Deletions cut 5 bases from V and 2 bases from J, with 7 bases between. This CDR3 reads CASSNHPYEQYF. The DNA for the CDR3 is TGTGCCAGCAGCAACCACCCCTACGAGCAGTACTTC.

J is TRBJ2-2 and V is TRBV30, with no clear D. The germline V gene has CDR1 GTSNPN and CDR2 SVGIG (reference sequence). The CDR3 extends over 12 amino acids. Trimming removed 3 bases from V and 6 bases from J, with 8 bases in between. CDR3 sequence: CAWRYWAGELFF. As DNA, the CDR3 is TGTGCCTGGAGGTATTGGGCCGGGGAGCTGTTTTTT.

The chain uses TRBV19 and TRBJ1-2; no clear D gene. Trimming pared 3 bases from V and 6 bases from J, leaving 14 bases between. The CDR3 runs to 14 residues. Germline CDR1 is LNHDA and CDR2 is SQIVND (reference sequence). The CDR3 nucleotides read TGTGCCAGTAGTATCGGGAGGGAAGTTAATGGCTACACCTTC. This encodes CASSIGREVNGYTF. Filled out from reference TRBV19 and TRBJ1-2, the complete variable domain reads DGGITQSPKYLFRKEGQNVTLSCEQNLNHDAMYWYRQDPGQGLRLIYYSQIVNDFQKGDIAEGYSVSREKKESFPLTVTSAQKNPTAFYLCASSIGREVNGYTFGSGTRLTVV.

In its sample, this clone was seen a few times. The V and J genes are TRBV30 and TRBJ1-3, with TRBD1 as a possible D gene (5 bases). In germline, CDR1 is GTSNPN, CDR2 SVGIG (reference sequence). Between the trimmed V and J ends, which lost 4 bases and 5 bases, there was a span of 12 bases. This CDR3 region has 13 residues. The CDR3 DNA reads TGTGCCTGGAACTTAGGGGTGCGAAACACCATATATTTT. Its translation is CAWNLGVRNTIYF.

The CDR3 reads CASSLERGTRNEQFF. The CDR3 DNA reads as TGTGCCAGCAGCTTAGAGCGAGGGACTCGCAATGAGCAGTTCTTC. The chain employs TRBV11-2 and TRBJ2-1, with D possibly being TRBD2 (6 bases). Germline loops: CDR1 SGHAT, CDR2 FQNNGV. V dropped 0 bases and J dropped 6 bases, with 12 bases sitting between them. The CDR3 sequence is 15 residues long.

In DNA form, the CDR3 reads TGTGCCAGCAGTGCCTCGACAGCGGTCTCCTACGAGCAGTACTTC. Translation gives CASSASTAVSYEQYF. The J gene is TRBJ2-7, the V gene TRBV6-1; D may be TRBD1 or TRBD2 (5 bases each). The CDR3 sequence is 15 residues long. V was shortened by 4 bases and J by 0 bases, with 13 bases between the two germline ends. Germline V gives CDR1 MNHNS, CDR2 SASEGT.